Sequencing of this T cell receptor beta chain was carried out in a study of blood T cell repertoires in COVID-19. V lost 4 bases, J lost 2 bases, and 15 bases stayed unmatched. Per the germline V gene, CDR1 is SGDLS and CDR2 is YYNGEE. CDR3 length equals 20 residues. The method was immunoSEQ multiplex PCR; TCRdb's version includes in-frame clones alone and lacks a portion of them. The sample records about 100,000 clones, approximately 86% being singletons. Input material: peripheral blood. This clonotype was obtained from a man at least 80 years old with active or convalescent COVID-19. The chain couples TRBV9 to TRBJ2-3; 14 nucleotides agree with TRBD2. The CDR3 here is CASSPLSLGLAGVNTDTQYF. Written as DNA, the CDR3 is TGTGCCAGCAGCCCCCTAAGCTTGGGACTAGCGGGAGTGAACACAGATACGCAGTATTTT. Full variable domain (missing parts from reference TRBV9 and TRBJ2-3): DSGVTQTPKHLITATGQRVTLRCSPRSGDLSVYWYQQSLDQGLQFLIQYYNGEERAKGNILERFSAQQFPDLHSELNLSSLELGDSALYFCASSPLSLGLAGVNTDTQYFGPGTRLTVL.